Below, 26 T cell receptor beta chains from the same sample are listed, as sequenced in a study of identical twins. Each CDR3 protein is one row after TCRdb ran MiXCR on the 5' RACE reads. The table has about 790,000 distinct CDR3 sequences, 18% seen once. These same data were also listed under a study on T cells expressing NK-cell markers.

The sample consisted of PBMCs. The receptors derive from a woman younger than 35 in good health.

This clonotype was seen repeatedly, ten times or more. The chain has TRBV25-1 and TRBJ1-2; D not certain. The CDR3 spans 12 residues. V was clipped by 2 bases and J by 1 base, with 2 bases between them. Germline CDR1 and CDR2: MGHDK and SYGVNS. The CDR3 DNA reads TGTGCCAGCAGTGAAAATAACTATGGCTACACCTTC. Protein: CASSENNYGYTF.

There are many counts of this clonotype. The chain recombines TRBV6-1 with TRBJ2-7; D might be TRBD1 (6 bases). The V and J ends lost 6 bases and 2 bases respectively, with 11 bases between them. Germline loops: CDR1 MNHNS, CDR2 SASEGT. There are 13 residues in the CDR3. Here the CDR3 reads CASSRTAAYEQYF. CDR3 sequence (DNA): TGTGCCAGCAGCAGGACAGCAGCCTACGAGCAGTACTTC.

This clonotype was seen at least ten times. The rearrangement links TRBV10-3 to TRBJ2-3, with no clear D. The germline V gene has CDR1 ENHRY and CDR2 SYGVKD. V was pared by 3 bases and J by 0 bases, with 1 base between. CDR3 length equals 12 residues. CDR3 bases: TGTGCCATCAGTGACAGCACAGATACGCAGTATTTT. Its translation is CAISDSTDTQYF.

This clonotype showed up many times. The J gene is TRBJ1-2, the V gene TRBV5-6, with D perhaps TRBD1 (5 bases). CDR1 and CDR2 from the germline V gene are SGHDT and YYEEEE. This CDR3 is built from 15 residues. The V end was cut by 0 bases, the J end by 1 base, with 10 bases between. Written as DNA, the CDR3 is TGTGCCAGCAGCTTGGACTGGACAAATAACTATGGCTACACCTTC. Its translation: CASSLDWTNNYGYTF.

This clonotype was recorded a few times. The V and J genes are TRBV7-2 and TRBJ2-1; D gene uncertain. The V end lost 5 bases, the J end lost 7 bases, and 15 bases lay between the germline ends. Germline assignment: CDR1 SGHTA and CDR2 FQGNSA. The CDR3 spans 14 residues. The DNA for the CDR3 is TGTGCCAGCAGCGGTAGACTCGCGCTAAATGAGCAGTTCTTC. Translating gives CASSGRLALNEQFF. Full variable domain (remainder filled in from reference TRBV7-2 and TRBJ2-1): GAGVSQSPSNKVTEKGKDVELRCDPISGHTALYWYRQSLGQGLEFLIYFQGNSAPDKSGLPSDRFSAERTGGSVSTLTIQRTQQEDSAVYLCASSGRLALNEQFFGPGTRLTVL.

The V call is TRBV2, the J call TRBJ2-7, with 9 bases aligning to TRBD2. The V and J ends lost 4 bases and 2 bases, in that order; junction bases with no gene match: 9. Germline values: CDR1 SNHLY, CDR2 FYNNEI. The length of the CDR3 is 16 residues. CDR3 region: CASSVWSGRFPYEQYF. CDR3 in DNA: TGTGCCAGCAGTGTGTGGAGCGGGAGGTTTCCCTACGAGCAGTACTTC.

V and J are TRBV6-1 and TRBJ2-1; D is perhaps TRBD1 or TRBD2 (5 bases each). V gave up 5 bases and J gave up 12 bases, with 23 bases separating them. CDR1 MNHNS and CDR2 SASEGT come from the germline V gene. The CDR3 is made up of 15 amino acids. CDR3 in DNA: TGTGCCAGCAGTCCTGGTTGGGGGAGAGATCGGTGGCAGTTCTTC. It yields the protein CASSPGWGRDRWQFF.

The chain links TRBV7-2 to TRBJ2-3; maybe TRBD1 (8 bases). Germline V gene sequence: CDR1 SGHTA, CDR2 FQGNSA. Trimming cost V 5 bases and J 5 bases, with 14 bases left between them. CDR3 length equals 14 residues. In DNA, the CDR3 is TGTGCCAGCAGCACAGGGGGGGCCGGAGATACGCAGTATTTT. It translates to CASSTGGAGDTQYF.

The chain joins TRBV6-5 to TRBJ2-7; D may match TRBD1 or TRBD2 (5 bases each). The CDR3 covers 14 residues. The germline V gene has CDR1 MNHEY and CDR2 SVGAGI. V was shortened by 2 bases and J by 7 bases, with 15 bases between the two germline ends. The CDR3 DNA follows: TGTGCCAGCAGTTACGTCCAGGGAGTGGGGGAGCAGTACTTC. Translated: CASSYVQGVGEQYF.

The sample holds a few counts of this clonotype. This sequence joins TRBV3-1 and TRBJ2-1; tentative D call: TRBD2 (6 bases). V was pared by 4 bases and J by 8 bases, with 15 bases between. The germline CDR1 and CDR2 sequences are LGHDT and YNNKEL (reference sequence). CDR3 length: 14 residues. CDR3 DNA: TGTGCCAGCAGCCTGACTCACTCGGGGGATGAGCAGTTCTTC. It translates to CASSLTHSGDEQFF.

The chain is built from TRBV12-3 or TRBV12-4 and TRBJ2-5; a weak D match, TRBD2 (5 bases). This CDR3 has 13 amino acids. The V end lost 3 bases, the J end lost 7 bases, and 12 bases lay between the germline ends. CDR3 in amino acids: CASSFGPLGTQYF. CDR3 in DNA: TGTGCCAGCAGTTTTGGACCACTAGGGACCCAGTACTTC.

This clonotype occurred a few times. The rearrangement joins TRBV12-3 or TRBV12-4 to TRBJ1-5, with 9 bases identical to TRBD1. The J segment lost 2 bases and the V segment lost 6 bases, leaving 8 bases of the junction unmatched. This CDR3 has 16 residues. CDR3 sequence (DNA): TGTGCCAGCAGGCCTACAGGGGGCGCGGGCAATCAGCCCCAGCATTTT. Its protein is CASRPTGGAGNQPQHF.

The V gene is TRBV6-7, the J gene TRBJ1-4; unclear D gene. TRBV6-7 is an ORF, and what it does is uncertain. The CDR3 consists of 17 residues. Trimming removed 5 bases at V and 8 bases at J, with 24 bases between. As DNA, the CDR3 is TGTGCCAGCAGTGGTACAGCGATCCACGGAAAGTTCGAAAAACTGTTTTTT. This codes for CASSGTAIHGKFEKLFF.

This clonotype has a count of ten or more. The rearrangement links TRBV29-1 to TRBJ2-6, with D possibly matching TRBD2 (6 bases). V lost 6 bases to trimming and J lost 1 base, with 16 bases between them. Germline V gene sequence: CDR1 SQVTM, CDR2 ANQGSEA. This CDR3 spans 16 amino acids. The CDR3 sequence: CSVEGRSSSGANVLTF. The CDR3 bases are TGCAGCGTGGAGGGACGATCCTCTTCTGGGGCCAACGTCCTGACTTTC.

This chain links TRBV5-1 with TRBJ2-1; D possibly corresponds to TRBD2 (5 bases). Deletions cut 0 bases from V and 0 bases from J, with 10 bases between. The CDR3 runs 16 residues. Germline V gene data show CDR1 as SGHRS and CDR2 as YFSETQ. The CDR3: CASSLGSAGSYNEQFF. As DNA, the CDR3 is TGCGCCAGCAGCTTGGGGTCCGCGGGCTCCTACAATGAGCAGTTCTTC.

The chain links TRBV5-1 to TRBJ2-7; 10 nucleotides align to TRBD2. The J segment lost 7 bases and the V segment lost 3 bases, leaving 16 bases of the junction unmatched. Germline values: CDR1 SGHRS, CDR2 YFSETQ. The CDR3 consists of 17 residues. DNA for the CDR3: TGCGCCAGCAGCTCTACTCCTGGAGCGGGGGGGTCTCGTGAGCAGTACTTC. This sequence encodes CASSSTPGAGGSREQYF.

The CDR3 protein is CASSSGDSTDTQYF. As DNA, the CDR3 is TGTGCCAGCAGCTCAGGGGATAGCACAGATACGCAGTATTTT. This chain uses TRBV2 with TRBJ2-3; possible D gene TRBD1, 6 bases. Germline CDR1 reads SNHLY; CDR2 reads FYNNEI. The ends were cut back, 6 bases at V and 0 bases at J, with 10 bases in the middle. This CDR3 comprises 14 residues. The entire variable domain, with the rest obtained from reference TRBV2 and TRBJ2-3, is as follows: EPEVTQTPSHQVTQMGQEVILRCVPISNHLYFYWYRQILGQKVEFLVSFYNNEISEKSEIFDDQFSVERPDGSNFTLKIRSTKLEDSAMYFCASSSGDSTDTQYFGPGTRLTVL.

This clonotype came up a few times. V gene TRBV3-1 combines with J gene TRBJ1-6; TRBD1 might be the D (6 bases). This CDR3 has 14 residues. V lost 4 bases, J lost 6 bases, and 10 bases lay in between. The germline V gene encodes CDR1 LGHDT and CDR2 YNNKEL (reference sequence). The DNA for the CDR3 is TGTGCCAGCAGCCTAGACAGGTCTAATTCACCCCTCCACTTT. Translation gives CASSLDRSNSPLHF. Variable domain in full (rest from reference TRBV3-1 and TRBJ1-6): DTAVSQTPKYLVTQMGNDKSIKCEQNLGHDTMYWYKQDSKKFLKIMFSYNNKELIINETVPNRFSPKSPDKAHLNLHINSLELGDSAVYFCASSLDRSNSPLHFGNGTRLTVT.

In its sample, this clonotype was seen a few times. This chain connects TRBV7-2 to TRBJ1-2; 7 nucleotides agree with TRBD1. CDR1 is SGHTA, CDR2 FQGNSA, per germline. The CDR3 is 15 residues long. The V gene end was trimmed by 1 base and the J gene end by 3 bases; junction bases not matched to a gene: 5. CDR3 loop: CASSLVIGGHYGYTF. The CDR3 nucleotides are TGTGCCAGCAGCTTAGTAATAGGGGGCCACTATGGCTACACCTTC. The full variable domain, completed using reference TRBV7-2 and TRBJ1-2, is GAGVSQSPSNKVTEKGKDVELRCDPISGHTALYWYRQSLGQGLEFLIYFQGNSAPDKSGLPSDRFSAERTGGSVSTLTIQRTQQEDSAVYLCASSLVIGGHYGYTFGSGTRLTVV.

This clonotype was seen repeatedly, ten times or more. CDR3 amino acids: CSAPKAQGKAFF. Here the CDR3 DNA reads TGCAGTGCTCCTAAGGCGCAGGGTAAAGCTTTCTTT. V is TRBV20-1 and J is TRBJ1-1; D might be TRBD1 (5 bases). This CDR3 spans 12 amino acids. The germline CDR1 and CDR2 sequences are DFQATT and SNEGSKA (reference sequence). The V end was cut by 5 bases, the J end by 9 bases, with 16 bases between.

This clonotype was found a few times. The chain recombines TRBV7-2 with TRBJ1-5; D possibly corresponds to TRBD1 (6 bases). The CDR3 extends over 15 amino acids. Germline V CDR1 and CDR2: SGHTA, FQGNSA. V lost 1 base, J lost 9 bases, and 16 bases lay in between. The CDR3 DNA reads as TGTGCCAGCAGCTTAGTGGCAGGGGTGGGCTGGCCCCAGCATTTT. Encoded protein: CASSLVAGVGWPQHF.

This clonotype was counted a few times. The V call is TRBV7-9, the J call TRBJ2-7; tentative D call: TRBD2 (6 bases). Deletions cut 2 bases from V and 6 bases from J, with 14 bases between. The CDR3 has 14 amino acids. The germline V gene encodes CDR1 SEHNR and CDR2 FQNEAQ (reference sequence). The CDR3 loop is CASSLIGDSSEQYF. CDR3 nucleotides: TGTGCCAGCAGCTTAATCGGGGACTCTAGCGAGCAGTACTTC.

The chain carries TRBV3-1 and TRBJ1-2; 7 nucleotides line up with TRBD1. The CDR3 is 15 residues long. Germline loops: CDR1 LGHDT, CDR2 YNNKEL (reference sequence). J was trimmed by 10 bases and V by 4 bases; bases with no gene match: 15. The CDR3 DNA sequence: TGTGCCAGCAGCCCCTTTCGGGACAGCCGGCAAGACTACACCTTC. This translates into CASSPFRDSRQDYTF.

This clonotype has more than one count but fewer than ten. J is TRBJ2-1 and V is TRBV5-8; D may be TRBD1 (5 bases). V was shortened by 6 bases and J by 9 bases, with 22 bases between the two germline ends. The germline V gene has CDR1 SGHTS and CDR2 YDEGEE. The CDR3 covers 15 residues. CDR3 in DNA: TGTGCCAGCAATCAGCCAGGGCGGCACGGTAGTGAGCAGTTCTTC. Translation gives CASNQPGRHGSEQFF.

The V gene is TRBV5-1, the J gene TRBJ2-2; tentative D call: TRBD1 (6 bases). The CDR3 has 14 amino acids. Trimming left V 0 bases short and J 7 bases short, with 10 bases between. Germline-derived CDR1 and CDR2 are SGHRS and YFSETQ. CDR3 DNA: TGCGCCAGCAGCTTGGTCCAGGGGCGCGGGGAGCTGTTTTTT. Translation: CASSLVQGRGELFF.

The gene calls are TRBV29-1 and TRBJ2-1; weak D call: TRBD1 (5 bases). Germline V CDR1 and CDR2: SQVTM, ANQGSEA. The length of the CDR3 is 12 residues. Trimming left V 4 bases short and J 5 bases short, with 9 bases between. The CDR3 sequence is CSVGRQNNEQFF. CDR3 sequence (DNA): TGCAGCGTTGGTCGACAGAACAATGAGCAGTTCTTC.